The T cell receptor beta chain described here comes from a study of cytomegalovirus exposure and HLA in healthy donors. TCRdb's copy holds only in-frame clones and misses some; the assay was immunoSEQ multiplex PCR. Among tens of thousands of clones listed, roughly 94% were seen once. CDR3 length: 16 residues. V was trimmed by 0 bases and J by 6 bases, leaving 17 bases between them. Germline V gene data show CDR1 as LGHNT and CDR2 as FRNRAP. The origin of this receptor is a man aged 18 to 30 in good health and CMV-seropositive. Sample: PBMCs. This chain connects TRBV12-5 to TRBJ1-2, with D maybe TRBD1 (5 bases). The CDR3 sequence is CASGLVRDPREDGYTF. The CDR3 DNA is TGTGCTAGTGGTTTGGTACGTGATCCCAGGGAGGATGGCTACACCTTC.